The following is a TCR beta chain sequence with its context. Germline values: CDR1 MGHDK, CDR2 SYGVNS. The CDR3 has 14 residues. V shed 4 bases and J shed 4 bases, with 12 bases lying between them. This sample was taken from a study of cytomegalovirus exposure and HLA in healthy donors. The PCR used 60 Vbeta and 13 Jbeta primers. Assay: immunoSEQ multiplex PCR; the TCRdb copy retains only in-frame clones and omits some. The sample's table shows 130,000 to 150,000 clones. Sequenced material: PBMCs. This receptor was taken from a woman between 50 and 59 years old in good health and CMV-seronegative. This chain links TRBV25-1 with TRBJ2-3; D may be TRBD1 (5 bases). CDR3 nucleotides: TGTGCCAGCAGTGTGGGGCGAGGCGCAGATACGCAGTATTTT. Encoded protein: CASSVGRGADTQYF. Full variable domain (rest looked up from reference TRBV25-1 and TRBJ2-3): EADIYQTPRYLVIGTGKKITLECSQTMGHDKMYWYQQDPGMELHLIHYSYGVNSTEKGDLSSESTVSRIRTEHFPLTLESARPSHTSQYLCASSVGRGADTQYFGPGTRLTVL.